Shown below are 32 T cell receptor beta chains from a single sample sequenced in a study of OX40 agonist ivuxolimab in advanced cancers. Library creation used the immunoSEQ multiplex PCR assay. TCRdb's version of the immuneACCESS table is confined to in-frame rearrangements and falls short of the full clone set. An unresolved V gene accounts for under half of the shortfall where checked; the remainder is of unknown origin. This sample gives 90,000 to 120,000 clones in total; around 90% of them show up just once. Together, the top ten hold about 1.2% of the sample. The starting material was CD4+ or CD8+ T cells sorted from blood, obtained in a trial of the OX40 agonist ivuxolimab. Source of these receptors: an adult with an advanced solid tumor such as melanoma, head and neck, liver or kidney cancer.

The rearrangement uses TRBV18 and TRBJ2-7; D uncertain. The CDR3 spans 13 residues. Per the germline V gene, CDR1 is KGHSH and CDR2 is LQKENI. The germline V and J ends were trimmed by 0 bases and 5 bases, with 8 bases remaining between them. The CDR3 nucleotides are TGTGCCAGCTCACCACCTATGGCAGACGAGCAGTACTTC. Encoded protein: CASSPPMADEQYF.

Note on this clone: The junction departs from the called germline gene at one end, perhaps through a read error. The gene calls are TRBV28 and TRBJ1-1; D unclear. This CDR3 is built from 13 residues. CDR1 is MDHEN, CDR2 SYDVKM, per germline. DNA of the CDR3: TGTGTCAGCACCCCTGACAAGAACACTGAAGCTTTCTTT. This sequence encodes CVSTPDKNTEAFF.

The chain links TRBV6-5 to TRBJ1-1, with D uncertain. CDR3 size: 13 residues. V lost 7 bases and J 4 bases, leaving 13 bases between the germline ends. CDR1 MNHEY and CDR2 SVGAGI come from the germline V gene. CDR3 coding DNA: TGTGCCAGCATCAAACCGAGCGGCACTGAAGCTTTCTTT. This translates into CASIKPSGTEAFF.

The chain recombines TRBV7-9 with TRBJ2-7, with a tentative D call TRBD1 (5 bases). The CDR3 spans 12 residues. V was clipped by 1 base and J by 6 bases, with 7 bases between them. From germline, CDR1 is SEHNR and CDR2 FQNEAQ (reference sequence). CDR3 coding DNA: TGTGCCAGCAGCTTAGAAGGGGCCGAGCAGTACTTC. Amino acid sequence: CASSLEGAEQYF.

This CDR3 reads CASTRDSRNSPLHF. The CDR3 nucleotides are TGTGCCAGCACTCGGGACAGCCGCAATTCACCCCTCCACTTT. The chain combines TRBV6-5 with TRBJ1-6, with 7 nucleotides matching TRBD1. V lost 7 bases to trimming and J lost 7 bases; unmatched junction nucleotides: 7. This CDR3 is built from 14 residues. The germline V gene has CDR1 MNHEY and CDR2 SVGAGI.

The gene calls are TRBV5-8 and TRBJ2-2; unclear D gene. CDR1 and CDR2 (germline): SGHTS, YDEGEE. The germline V and J ends were trimmed by 1 base and 4 bases, with 8 bases remaining between them. The CDR3 consists of 14 residues. The CDR3 DNA is TGTGCCAGCAGCTTGCCCGGCTTCACCGGGGAGCTGTTTTTT. Protein sequence: CASSLPGFTGELFF.

V usage is TRBV4-2 and J usage is TRBJ2-2; no reliable D call. CDR3 size: 16 residues. Per germline, CDR1 LGHNA and CDR2 YNFKEQ. Trimming took 0 bases from V and 1 from J, leaving 9 bases between them. The DNA of the CDR3 is TGTGCCAGCAGCCAAGACTACTCTAGGAACACCGGGGAGCTGTTTTTT. This gives the protein CASSQDYSRNTGELFF.

The genes are TRBV5-6 and TRBJ1-1; D is ambiguous. Germline V CDR1 and CDR2: SGHDT, YYEEEE. The ends were cut back, 2 bases at V and 1 base at J, with 12 bases in the middle. The CDR3 length is 15 residues. CDR3 amino acids: CASSLIGQPNTEAFF. DNA of the CDR3: TGTGCCAGCAGCTTAATAGGTCAGCCGAACACTGAAGCTTTCTTT.

V is TRBV29-1 and J is TRBJ2-7; tentative D call: TRBD1 (7 bases). This CDR3 is built from 14 residues. Looked up from germline, CDR1 is SQVTM and CDR2 is ANQGSEA. Trimming removed 3 bases at V and 0 bases at J, with 12 bases between. Here the CDR3 DNA reads TGCAGCGTTGAGCGGGACAGTCCCTCCTACGAGCAGTACTTC. It codes for CSVERDSPSYEQYF.

The chain recombines TRBV7-9 with TRBJ1-6; D gene ambiguous. The length of the CDR3 is 15 residues. The ends were cut back, 1 base at V and 7 bases at J, with 11 bases in the middle. Per germline, CDR1 SEHNR and CDR2 FQNEAQ (reference sequence). The CDR3 region is CASSLGGKSNSPLHF. For the CDR3, the DNA is TGTGCCAGCAGCTTAGGCGGGAAGTCAAATTCACCCCTCCACTTT.

The CDR3 protein is CASSPASGSGNEQFF. The CDR3, as DNA: TGTGCCAGCTCACCAGCTAGCGGGAGCGGAAATGAGCAGTTCTTC. The V and J genes are TRBV18 and TRBJ2-1; 10 bases align to TRBD2. Trimming cost V 2 bases and J 7 bases; bases outside gene matches: 5. CDR3 size: 15 residues. CDR1 is KGHSH and CDR2 is LQKENI in the germline V gene.

This chain joins TRBV4-1 and TRBJ1-1, with D possibly matching TRBD1 (5 bases). Trimming shortened V by 4 bases and J by 2 bases, and 11 bases separated the two germline ends. Germline-derived CDR1 and CDR2 are MGHRA and YSYEKL. The CDR3 loop spans 14 amino acids. CDR3 region: CASSLPTVNTEAFF. CDR3 sequence (DNA): TGCGCCAGCAGCCTTCCGACAGTCAACACTGAAGCTTTCTTT.

Worth noting for this clone: At one of its ends the junction is not consistent with the germline gene, which may arise from a read error. V usage is TRBV7-8 and J usage is TRBJ1-4; tentatively, D is TRBD1 (5 bases). The germline V gene has CDR1 SGHVS and CDR2 FQNEAQ. The CDR3 extends over 12 amino acids. The CDR3 here is CASSQSGTAPNF. CDR3 DNA sequence: TGTGCCAGCAGCCAGTCCGGGACGGCACCCAATTTT. Using reference TRBV7-8 and TRBJ1-4 for the parts outside the CDR3, the full variable domain is GAGVSQSPRYKVAKRGQDVALRCDPISGHVSLFWYQQALGQGPEFLTYFQNEAQLDKSGLPSDRFFAERPEGSVSTLKIQRTQQEDSAVYLCASSQSGTAPNFGSGTQLSVL.

The chain links TRBV21-1 to TRBJ2-7; TRBD2 is taken as the D call from the table, unchecked against the DNA. TRBV21-1 is a documented pseudogene. This CDR3 is built from 17 residues. This CDR3 is CASSPFGMTSGPWEQYF. CDR3 coding DNA: TGTGCCAGCAGCCCCTTCGGAATGACTAGCGGCCCTTGGGAGCAGTACTTC.

The chain links TRBV19 to TRBJ1-1; unclear D gene. The CDR3 has 13 amino acids. The germline gives CDR1 LNHDA, CDR2 SQIVND (reference sequence). The V end lost 7 bases, the J end lost 0 bases, and 9 bases lay between the germline ends. Here the CDR3 DNA reads TGTGCCAGTACTACGACGGTGAACACTGAAGCTTTCTTT. Protein product: CASTTTVNTEAFF.

The chain has TRBV14 and TRBJ2-3; either TRBD1 or TRBD2 may fit D (5 bases each). Between the trimmed V and J ends, which lost 3 bases and 6 bases, there was a span of 19 bases. CDR1 and CDR2 (germline): SGHDN, FVKESK. This CDR3 is built from 16 residues. The CDR3 sequence is CASSQRGASWYDTQYF. The CDR3 nucleotides read TGTGCCAGCAGCCAGAGGGGAGCGAGTTGGTACGATACGCAGTATTTT. The full variable domain, its missing parts supplied by reference TRBV14 and TRBJ2-3, is EAGVTQFPSHSVIEKGQTVTLRCDPISGHDNLYWYRRVMGKEIKFLLHFVKESKQDESGMPNNRFLAERTGGTYSTLKVQPAELEDSGVYFCASSQRGASWYDTQYFGPGTRLTVL.

The chain uses TRBV6-1 and TRBJ1-2, with D unresolved. V gave up 6 bases and J gave up 4 bases, with 18 bases separating them. CDR1 is MNHNS, CDR2 SASEGT, per germline. The CDR3 sequence is 15 residues long. The CDR3 bases are TGTGCCAGCAGGAGAGAACCCACACGGGTCTATGGCTACACCTTC. Translated: CASRREPTRVYGYTF.

The chain carries TRBV11-2 and TRBJ2-2, with D unclear. Germline values: CDR1 SGHAT, CDR2 FQNNGV. V dropped 5 bases and J dropped 4 bases, with 17 bases sitting between them. This CDR3 is built from 16 residues. DNA of the CDR3: TGTGCCAGCAGCCGCCTTCGAGGCAGAACCACCGGGGAGCTGTTTTTT. Its protein product is CASSRLRGRTTGELFF.

The J gene is TRBJ2-2, the V gene TRBV25-1, with 7 bases fitting TRBD2. V lost 5 bases to trimming and J lost 5 bases; unmatched junction nucleotides: 5. The CDR3 is 14 residues long. Germline V lookup: CDR1 MGHDK, CDR2 SYGVNS. The CDR3 here is CASSPLGGTGELFF. CDR3 nucleotides: TGTGCCAGCAGTCCTCTGGGGGGGACCGGGGAGCTGTTTTTT.

CDR3 bases: TGCGCCAGCAGCCCGACAGGGGGCTCCAATCAGCCCCAGCATTTT. Residues: CASSPTGGSNQPQHF. This chain uses TRBV5-1 with TRBJ1-5; 10 positions agree with TRBD1. Germline V gives CDR1 SGHRS, CDR2 YFSETQ. The J segment lost 3 bases and the V segment lost 4 bases, leaving 4 bases of the junction unmatched. The length of the CDR3 is 15 residues.

This clone was counted once. The chain uses TRBV30 and TRBJ2-5; 10 bases agree with TRBD1. The V and J ends lost 5 bases and 5 bases, in that order; junction bases with no gene match: 8. This CDR3 is built from 14 residues. CDR1 and CDR2 from the germline V gene are GTSNPN and SVGIG (reference sequence). The CDR3 spells CAWAPDRGLETQYF. The CDR3 region has the DNA TGTGCCTGGGCCCCTGACAGGGGGCTCGAGACCCAGTACTTC.

The chain is built from TRBV19 and TRBJ2-2; D gene ambiguous. V was shortened by 5 bases and J by 4 bases, with 11 bases between the two germline ends. CDR1 is LNHDA and CDR2 is SQIVND in the germline V gene (reference sequence). This CDR3 has 14 amino acids. Here the CDR3 reads CASSSLALTGELFF. CDR3 DNA sequence: TGTGCCAGTAGTTCACTGGCCCTCACCGGGGAGCTGTTTTTT.

The CDR3 spells CASSIRTRLCEQFF. CDR3 bases: TGTGCCAGCAGCATTAGGACTAGGTTGTGTGAGCAGTTCTTC. The V gene is TRBV21-1, the J gene TRBJ2-1; the table's D call, TRBD2, was not checked against the DNA. TRBV21-1 is tagged as a pseudogene. The CDR3 runs 14 residues.

The chain has TRBV5-1 and TRBJ2-3; TRBD2 matches at 9 bases. Per germline, CDR1 SGHRS and CDR2 YFSETQ. After removal of 0 bases from V and 1 base from J, the junction contained 3 bases not matched to a gene. The CDR3 has 16 amino acids. The CDR3 nucleotides read TGCGCCAGCAGCTTGGGAGGCGGGAGGGGCACAGATACGCAGTATTTT. Translating gives CASSLGGGRGTDTQYF.

This sequence joins TRBV10-2 and TRBJ2-3; TRBD1 agrees at 8 bases. Trimming took 6 bases from V and 4 from J; bases not matched to a gene: 6. This CDR3 spans 14 amino acids. CDR1 is WSHSY, CDR2 SAAADI, per germline. As DNA, the CDR3 is TGCGCCAGCAGCCAGGGGGCTGGCGCAGATACGCAGTATTTT. Translated: CASSQGAGADTQYF.

This rearrangement joins TRBV10-2 to TRBJ1-5; 10 positions agree with TRBD1. In germline, CDR1 is WSHSY, CDR2 SAAADI. V shed 2 bases, J shed 2 bases, and the junction held 6 bases outside the gene matches. This CDR3 has 17 amino acids. The CDR3 DNA reads as TGCGCCAGCAGTGAGAGGACAGGGGGTTCCGGCAATCAGCCCCAGCATTTT. Its protein product is CASSERTGGSGNQPQHF.

The table lists this clone with a count of one. The chain employs TRBV4-1 and TRBJ1-5; the D is unclear. The germline V and J ends were trimmed by 0 bases and 0 bases, with 9 bases remaining between them. CDR3 length: 16 residues. Germline CDR1 and CDR2: MGHRA and YSYEKL. Here the CDR3 DNA reads TGCGCCAGCAGCCAAGATATACAGAATAGCAATCAGCCCCAGCATTTT. This encodes CASSQDIQNSNQPQHF.

The chain combines TRBV30 with TRBJ2-7; 8 bases line up with TRBD2. The ends lost 5 bases at V and 0 bases at J; junction bases unmatched: 12. CDR1 GTSNPN and CDR2 SVGIG come from the germline V gene (reference sequence). The length of the CDR3 is 16 residues. CDR3 bases: TGTGCCTGGGGACCGGCGGGTAGCGGGACCTCCTACGAGCAGTACTTC. Translation gives CAWGPAGSGTSYEQYF.

V and J are TRBV5-1 and TRBJ2-5; D is undetermined. Per the germline V gene, CDR1 is SGHRS and CDR2 is YFSETQ. Trimming removed 0 bases at V and 5 bases at J, with 11 bases between. CDR3 size: 14 residues. CDR3 protein: CASSLGTVGETQYF. The CDR3 nucleotides are TGCGCCAGCAGCTTGGGCACTGTTGGTGAGACCCAGTACTTC.

The gene calls are TRBV5-1 and TRBJ1-1, with a tentative D call TRBD1 (5 bases). Trimming shortened V by 3 bases and J by 2 bases, and 8 bases separated the two germline ends. This CDR3 spans 13 amino acids. CDR1 is SGHRS, CDR2 YFSETQ, per germline. CDR3: CASSYDSNTEAFF. The CDR3 region has the DNA TGCGCCAGCAGCTATGACAGTAACACTGAAGCTTTCTTT.

The count of this clone is one. DNA of the CDR3: TGTGCCAGCAGTTACTCCAAGGGAGGTGGGGCCAACGTCCTGACTTTC. This translates into CASSYSKGGGANVLTF. The chain links TRBV6-5 to TRBJ2-6; TRBD2 might be the D (6 bases). Trimming removed 0 bases from V and 3 bases from J, with 9 bases in between. CDR1 is MNHEY and CDR2 is SVGAGI in the germline V gene. The CDR3 length is 16 residues.

The V gene is TRBV19, the J gene TRBJ1-1, with no clear D. V was trimmed by 7 bases and J by 0 bases, leaving 15 bases between them. Germline CDR1 reads LNHDA; CDR2 reads SQIVND (reference sequence). CDR3 length: 15 amino acids. The CDR3 sequence: CASKTSGSMNTEAFF. DNA for the CDR3: TGTGCCAGTAAAACCTCGGGATCTATGAACACTGAAGCTTTCTTT.